The 27 T cell receptor beta chains presented below share a single source sample, sequenced in a study of shared T cell receptors in the human thymus (dated by TCRdb to the early 2020s). Library construction relied on the immunoSEQ multiplex PCR assay. TCRdb mirrors the immuneACCESS table, restricted to in-frame sequences. Some clones are absent from its copies; in checked studies, under half trace to an unresolved V gene, and the reason for the others is unknown. The sample data list roughly 500,000 clones, and approximately 78% of these were observed just once. The ten largest account for more than 0.01% of the sample. This sample also belongs to another study, concerning human thymus T cells.

The sequenced sample was thymocytes. The receptors shown here come from a boy less than two years old with a congenital heart defect. Donor details come from another sample of the same person, matched by shared clones.

V is TRBV30 and J is TRBJ2-5; TRBD2 matches 10 bases. Germline values: CDR1 GTSNPN, CDR2 SVGIG (reference sequence). The CDR3 totals 16 residues. J lost 5 bases, V lost 4 bases, and 13 bases had no gene match. In DNA, the CDR3 is TGTGCCTGGATTCGAGGGCAGCGGGAGGGCCGTGAGACCCAGTACTTC. Protein sequence: CAWIRGQREGRETQYF.

The chain couples TRBV28 to TRBJ1-2; 11 bases are a match to TRBD1. The CDR3 sequence is 15 residues long. Trimming cost V 5 bases and J 2 bases; bases outside gene matches: 4. Germline CDR1 reads MDHEN; CDR2 reads SYDVKM. CDR3 nucleotide sequence: TGTGCCAGCAGTGAAGGGACAGGGGGAAACTATGGCTACACCTTC. Amino acids: CASSEGTGGNYGYTF.

This clone was found once. The chain is built from TRBV28 and TRBJ2-5; 9 positions match TRBD2. V shed 3 bases, J shed 5 bases, and the junction held 4 bases outside the gene matches. Germline V gives CDR1 MDHEN, CDR2 SYDVKM. This CDR3 spans 14 amino acids. CDR3 loop: CASSFSGRTETQYF. CDR3 in DNA: TGTGCCAGCAGTTTTAGCGGGAGAACGGAGACCCAGTACTTC. Using reference TRBV28 and TRBJ2-5 for the parts outside the CDR3, the full variable domain is DVKVTQSSRYLVKRTGEKVFLECVQDMDHENMFWYRQDPGLGLRLIYFSYDVKMKEKGDIPEGYSVSREKKERFSLILESASTNQTSMYLCASSFSGRTETQYFGPGTRLLVL.

This clone appeared a few times. V and J are TRBV4-3 and TRBJ2-1, with TRBD2 identical over 11 bases. The trim removed 0 bases at V and 4 bases at J, leaving 14 bases unmatched. Germline V gene lookup returns CDR1 LGHNA and CDR2 YSLEER. This CDR3 spans 20 amino acids. The DNA for the CDR3 is TGCGCCAGCAGCCAAGAATATTACCAGGGGAGACTAGCGGGGTACAATGAGCAGTTCTTC. It specifies CASSQEYYQGRLAGYNEQFF.

The rearrangement joins TRBV4-3 to TRBJ2-1; 9 bases align to TRBD2. The ends lost 2 bases at V and 6 bases at J; junction bases unmatched: 14. CDR3 length: 18 residues. CDR1 and CDR2 from the germline V gene are LGHNA and YSLEER. DNA for the CDR3: TGCGCCAGCAGCCAAAGCCAGGGGCTCGGGACTAGCCTCAATGAGCAGTTCTTC. Protein sequence: CASSQSQGLGTSLNEQFF.

This clone was observed a single time. The chain has TRBV5-1 and TRBJ2-3; 9 positions agree with TRBD2. This CDR3 region has 13 residues. J lost 4 bases, V lost 4 bases, and 1 base had no gene match. The germline gives CDR1 SGHRS, CDR2 YFSETQ. CDR3 loop: CASSIAGADTQYF. The CDR3 DNA sequence: TGCGCCAGCAGCATAGCGGGAGCAGATACGCAGTATTTT. The full variable domain, rest sourced from reference TRBV5-1 and TRBJ2-3, is KAGVTQTPRYLIKTRGQQVTLSCSPISGHRSVSWYQQTPGQGLQFLFEYFSETQRNKGNFPGRFSGRQFSNSRSEMNVSTLELGDSALYLCASSIAGADTQYFGPGTRLTVL.

The count of this clone is one. This chain uses TRBV7-8 with TRBJ1-2, with 9 bases lining up with TRBD1. Germline assignment: CDR1 SGHVS and CDR2 FQNEAQ. Germline trimming cut 4 bases from V and 2 bases from J; bases unmatched to any gene: 8. This CDR3 contains 16 residues. CDR3 DNA sequence: TGTGCCAGCAGCTACCACGACAGGGGGGACAACTATGGCTACACCTTC. Its protein product is CASSYHDRGDNYGYTF.

This clone was seen more than once but under ten times. The V call is TRBV5-1, the J call TRBJ2-7; TRBD2 might be the D (6 bases). The CDR3 has 11 amino acids. Trimming took 4 bases from V and 8 from J, leaving 10 bases between them. Germline values: CDR1 SGHRS, CDR2 YFSETQ. The CDR3 is CASSLGGKQYF. CDR3 bases: TGCGCCAGCAGCCTCGGAGGGAAGCAGTACTTC. The variable domain in full, with the rest retrieved from reference TRBV5-1 and TRBJ2-7, is KAGVTQTPRYLIKTRGQQVTLSCSPISGHRSVSWYQQTPGQGLQFLFEYFSETQRNKGNFPGRFSGRQFSNSRSEMNVSTLELGDSALYLCASSLGGKQYFGPGTRLTVT.

V and J are TRBV19 and TRBJ2-7; 13 bases are shared with TRBD2. CDR3 size: 15 residues. V lost 5 bases, J lost 2 bases, and 3 bases stayed unmatched. From germline, CDR1 is LNHDA and CDR2 SQIVND (reference sequence). As DNA, the CDR3 is TGTGCCAGTAGTCCCGGGACTAGCGGGACCTACGAGCAGTACTTC. This sequence encodes CASSPGTSGTYEQYF. Complete variable domain (other parts from reference TRBV19 and TRBJ2-7): DGGITQSPKYLFRKEGQNVTLSCEQNLNHDAMYWYRQDPGQGLRLIYYSQIVNDFQKGDIAEGYSVSREKKESFPLTVTSAQKNPTAFYLCASSPGTSGTYEQYFGPGTRLTVT.

The table lists this clone with a few counts. This chain links TRBV15 with TRBJ1-1; 7 bases agree with TRBD1. The CDR3 contains 13 residues. V shed 5 bases and J 10 bases; nucleotides not matched to a gene: 10. Per the germline V gene, CDR1 is LNHNV and CDR2 is YYDKDF (reference sequence). The CDR3 DNA follows: TGTGCCACCAGCCCGAAAGACAGGGCCGGAGCTTTCTTT. Encoded protein: CATSPKDRAGAFF.

The chain recombines TRBV6-5 with TRBJ2-7; possible D gene TRBD2, 6 bases. Germline V gene data show CDR1 as MNHEY and CDR2 as SVGAGI. The CDR3 consists of 15 residues. V was cut by 6 bases and J by 2 bases, with 17 bases left in between. CDR3 DNA: TGTGCCAGCAGGCCTGGCGCGGGGCAGGCCTACGAGCAGTACTTC. Its translation: CASRPGAGQAYEQYF.

The V gene is TRBV7-2, the J gene TRBJ1-2; maybe TRBD1 (6 bases). The CDR3 is 16 residues long. CDR1 and CDR2 (germline): SGHTA, FQGNSA. V was shortened by 2 bases and J by 4 bases, with 17 bases between the two germline ends. In DNA form, the CDR3 reads TGTGCCAGCAGCTTATGTTTCCGGGGGGCTAGCTATGGCTACACCTTC. Translation: CASSLCFRGASYGYTF.

The chain joins TRBV5-1 to TRBJ2-1; 15 positions match TRBD2. Germline values: CDR1 SGHRS, CDR2 YFSETQ. The CDR3 extends over 16 amino acids. The junction had 3 bases not matched to a gene; V was cut back by 4 bases and J by 4 bases. DNA of the CDR3: TGCGCCAGCAGCCCGGGGACTAGCGGGAGGTACAATGAGCAGTTCTTC. It yields the protein CASSPGTSGRYNEQFF.

The chain links TRBV5-1 to TRBJ2-3, with TRBD2 as a possible D gene (5 bases). The germline gives CDR1 SGHRS, CDR2 YFSETQ. V shed 0 bases and J shed 3 bases, with 14 bases lying between them. CDR3 length: 16 amino acids. CDR3 bases: TGCGCCAGCAGCTTGGAGGTCGGTCGGGGTACAGATACGCAGTATTTT. Translated: CASSLEVGRGTDTQYF.

This clone was found once. The chain carries TRBV28 and TRBJ1-2, with a tentative D call TRBD1 (6 bases). This CDR3 has 15 amino acids. V lost 1 base and J lost 2, with 11 bases in between. Germline V CDR1 and CDR2: MDHEN, SYDVKM. The CDR3 sequence is CASSLFQGRNYGYTF. The CDR3 DNA reads TGTGCCAGCAGTTTATTTCAGGGGCGAAACTATGGCTACACCTTC.

This rearrangement joins TRBV27 to TRBJ2-1; 9 bases line up with TRBD2. From germline, CDR1 is MNHEY and CDR2 SMNVEV (reference sequence). The CDR3 consists of 15 residues. V lost 4 bases to trimming and J lost 5 bases; unmatched junction nucleotides: 6. The CDR3 sequence is CASSWGREGHNEQFF. The DNA for the CDR3 is TGTGCCAGCAGTTGGGGGCGGGAGGGCCACAATGAGCAGTTCTTC.

This CDR3 is CSGGVKGYTF. The CDR3 DNA sequence: TGCAGTGGGGGGGTAAAGGGCTACACCTTC. This chain uses TRBV20-1 with TRBJ1-2; D is possibly TRBD1 (5 bases). Trimming shortened V by 7 bases and J by 8 bases, and 11 bases separated the two germline ends. The germline V gene has CDR1 DFQATT and CDR2 SNEGSKA (reference sequence). The CDR3 runs 10 residues.

The gene calls are TRBV7-8 and TRBJ2-7, with TRBD1 matching over 12 bases. The trim removed 5 bases at V and 2 bases at J, leaving 7 bases unmatched. Germline CDR1 SGHVS, CDR2 FQNEAQ. The CDR3 runs to 16 residues. Written as DNA, the CDR3 is TGTGCCAGCAGCGGCCGGGACAGGGGGCTGCCCTACGAGCAGTACTTC. It is translated as CASSGRDRGLPYEQYF.

The chain joins TRBV27 to TRBJ2-3; D gene uncertain. The CDR3 has 12 residues. The germline CDR1 and CDR2 sequences are MNHEY and SMNVEV (reference sequence). The V and J ends lost 6 bases and 5 bases respectively, with 9 bases between them. CDR3 in amino acids: CASSRFGDTQYF. The CDR3, as DNA: TGTGCCAGCAGCCGGTTCGGAGATACGCAGTATTTT.

This CDR3 is CAWIASGTYYGYTF. The DNA for the CDR3 is TGTGCCTGGATTGCCAGCGGCACCTACTATGGCTACACCTTC. The rearrangement uses TRBV30 and TRBJ1-2, with D unresolved. Germline CDR1 is GTSNPN and CDR2 is SVGIG (reference sequence). V was pared by 4 bases and J by 3 bases, with 15 bases between. The CDR3 is made up of 14 amino acids. Full variable domain (outside the CDR3, taken from reference TRBV30 and TRBJ1-2): SQTIHQWPATLVQPVGSPLSLECTVEGTSNPNLYWYRQAAGRGLQLLFYSVGIGQISSEVPQNLSASRPQDRQFILSSKKLLLSDSGFYLCAWIASGTYYGYTFGSGTRLTVV.

CDR3 in amino acids: CASSQDYRSANTGELFF. The CDR3 coding sequence is TGCGCCAGCAGCCAAGATTACAGGTCCGCGAACACCGGGGAGCTGTTTTTT. The chain is built from TRBV4-3 and TRBJ2-2; a weak D match, TRBD1 (5 bases). V dropped 0 bases and J dropped 0 bases, with 11 bases sitting between them. The germline V gene has CDR1 LGHNA and CDR2 YSLEER. The CDR3 has 17 amino acids.

This clone was counted a single time. This chain uses TRBV14 with TRBJ2-7; possibly TRBD1 for D (5 bases). CDR1 is SGHDN, CDR2 FVKESK, per germline. There are 15 residues in the CDR3. Trimming pared 0 bases from V and 3 bases from J, leaving 12 bases between. Here the CDR3 reads CASSQDLGHFYEQYF. The CDR3 nucleotides are TGTGCCAGCAGCCAAGATCTAGGACATTTCTACGAGCAGTACTTC.

The chain uses TRBV29-1 and TRBJ2-1, with D maybe TRBD2 (5 bases). The V end was cut by 6 bases, the J end by 2 bases, with 11 bases between. Germline loops: CDR1 SQVTM, CDR2 ANQGSEA. The CDR3 has 13 amino acids. This CDR3 reads CSVAEAPYNEQFF. The CDR3 nucleotides read TGCAGCGTAGCGGAGGCCCCCTACAATGAGCAGTTCTTC.

CDR3 in amino acids: CASSLGDRGLVETQYF. CDR3 DNA sequence: TGTGCCAGCAGCTTAGGGGACAGGGGGCTCGTGGAGACCCAGTACTTC. The chain employs TRBV7-2 and TRBJ2-5; 12 bases agree with TRBD1. CDR3 length: 16 residues. Germline V gene data show CDR1 as SGHTA and CDR2 as FQGNSA. Trimming at V came to 1 base and at J to 5 bases, leaving 5 bases not matched to a gene.

The chain employs TRBV5-4 and TRBJ2-3; 11 bases agree with TRBD2. The CDR3 consists of 16 residues. V lost 0 bases and J lost 9; bases outside the gene matches: 9. The V gene's germline CDR1 is SGHNT and CDR2 YYREEE (reference sequence). The CDR3 here is CASSLGGTSGYMTQYF. CDR3 in DNA: TGTGCCAGCAGCTTGGGTGGGACTAGCGGTTATATGACGCAGTATTTT.

The rearrangement joins TRBV2 to TRBJ1-1; TRBD1 might be the D (6 bases). This CDR3 spans 14 amino acids. CDR1 and CDR2 from the germline V gene are SNHLY and FYNNEI. V gave up 8 bases and J gave up 1 base, with 14 bases separating them. CDR3 protein: CASGTRGGNTEAFF. The DNA for the CDR3 is TGTGCCAGCGGGACCAGGGGCGGGAACACTGAAGCTTTCTTT.

The chain carries TRBV9 and TRBJ2-4, with D perhaps TRBD2 (5 bases). Per the germline V gene, CDR1 is SGDLS and CDR2 is YYNGEE. This CDR3 spans 14 amino acids. The V gene lost 4 bases and the J gene lost 7 bases, with 15 bases spanning the gap. CDR3 region: CASSPRTPPNIQYF. DNA for the CDR3: TGTGCCAGCAGCCCGCGGACTCCGCCCAACATTCAGTACTTC. The whole variable domain, filled in from reference TRBV9 and TRBJ2-4, reads DSGVTQTPKHLITATGQRVTLRCSPRSGDLSVYWYQQSLDQGLQFLIQYYNGEERAKGNILERFSAQQFPDLHSELNLSSLELGDSALYFCASSPRTPPNIQYFGAGTRLSVL.